A single sample gave rise to the 27 T cell receptor beta chains below, sequenced in a study of blood T cells in healthy people across ages. PCR was performed a second time for about 7 to 12 cycles using a sample-barcoded 5' primer and a J-beta primer mix. TCRdb called the 5' RACE reads again in MiXCR, with one record for every CDR3 protein. Of over 750,000 distinct CDR3 sequences in the sample, just under 25% were seen once. This sample also appeared in a second study, on T cells of mothers and their children.

The specimen sequenced was blood. These receptors were obtained from a boy between 10 and 17 years old in good health.

This clonotype was detected a few times. The V call is TRBV7-9, the J call TRBJ1-1, with D perhaps matching TRBD1 (6 bases). Germline V CDR1 and CDR2: SEHNR, FQNEAQ (reference sequence). Deletions cut 6 bases from V and 3 bases from J, with 20 bases between. This CDR3 comprises 16 residues. The CDR3 sequence: CASSLSGGGRYTEAFF. The CDR3 coding sequence is TGTGCCAGCAGTCTTAGTGGGGGGGGGCGGTACACTGAAGCTTTCTTT.

This clonotype was observed a few times. The chain links TRBV12-3 or TRBV12-4 to TRBJ1-6; TRBD1 is a possible D gene (5 bases). The CDR3 loop spans 15 amino acids. V was shortened by 0 bases and J by 7 bases, with 10 bases between the two germline ends. The CDR3 DNA follows: TGTGCCAGCAGTTTAGCGAGGCAGGGAAATTCACCCCTCCACTTT. This sequence encodes CASSLARQGNSPLHF.

This clonotype appeared once. It is likely a read error, because the conserved phenylalanine at the end of the CDR3 is missing. The chain has TRBV19 and TRBJ1-2; D gene uncertain. CDR1 and CDR2 (germline): LNHDA, SQIVND (reference sequence). The CDR3 is 14 residues long. V was trimmed by 1 base and J by 4 bases, leaving 10 bases between them. Here the CDR3 DNA reads TGTGCCAGTAGTATAGCCAACCCGGGCTATGGCTACACCCTC. Amino acid sequence: CASSIANPGYGYTL.

This clonotype was found a few times. The chain joins TRBV6-4 to TRBJ2-3, with D perhaps assigned TRBD1 or TRBD2 (5 bases each). The germline gives CDR1 MRHNA, CDR2 SNTAGT. The CDR3 is made up of 13 amino acids. Trimming pared 5 bases from V and 6 bases from J, leaving 12 bases between. Written as DNA, the CDR3 is TGTGCCAGCAGTTCGAGGGACCTGGATACGCAGTATTTT. It encodes CASSSRDLDTQYF.

Only one count was recorded for this clonotype. V is TRBV27 and J is TRBJ1-6; possibly TRBD1 for D (6 bases). CDR1 is MNHEY, CDR2 SMNVEV, per germline (reference sequence). This CDR3 region has 16 residues. The V end lost 5 bases, the J end lost 3 bases, and 14 bases lay between the germline ends. CDR3 in amino acids: CASSPPGQSYNSPLHF. The CDR3 region has the DNA TGTGCCAGCAGTCCCCCGGGACAAAGCTATAATTCACCCCTCCACTTT.

The V gene is TRBV6-1, the J gene TRBJ2-2; D gene uncertain. This CDR3 has 17 residues. Looked up from germline, CDR1 is MNHNS and CDR2 is SASEGT. With 6 bases removed from V and 6 bases from J, the gap between germline ends came to 23 bases. CDR3 protein: CASRNGQGSLASGELFF. Here the CDR3 DNA reads TGTGCCAGCAGAAATGGCCAAGGAAGCCTCGCGTCCGGGGAGCTGTTTTTT.

This clonotype was observed a few times. The CDR3 DNA is TGCAGTGCTAGAGGTGGGGCCCCGGGAGAAAAACTGTTTTTT. This sequence encodes CSARGGAPGEKLFF. The chain carries TRBV20-1 and TRBJ1-4; weak D call: TRBD1 (5 bases). The V end lost 1 base, the J end lost 8 bases, and 14 bases lay between the germline ends. The germline V gene has CDR1 DFQATT and CDR2 SNEGSKA (reference sequence). This CDR3 has 14 amino acids.

The chain has TRBV5-6 and TRBJ2-7; 9 bases align to TRBD2. Trimming took 4 bases from V and 6 from J; bases not matched to a gene: 8. Germline CDR1 is SGHDT and CDR2 is YYEEEE. The CDR3 has 14 residues. CDR3 nucleotide sequence: TGTGCCAGCAGCAAGGGACTAGCTTCGCTCGAGCAGTACTTC. It yields the protein CASSKGLASLEQYF.

The V and J genes are TRBV5-1 and TRBJ2-7, with D perhaps matching TRBD2 (6 bases). This CDR3 is built from 15 residues. Deletions cut 2 bases from V and 4 bases from J, with 16 bases between. The V gene's germline CDR1 is SGHRS and CDR2 YFSETQ. CDR3 sequence (DNA): TGCGCCAGCAGCTTCGGAACCGGGGCGGGGTACGAGCAGTACTTC. Its translation: CASSFGTGAGYEQYF.

The chain recombines TRBV7-3 with TRBJ2-5; D is unclear. CDR1 is SGHTA, CDR2 FQGTGA, per germline. V dropped 0 bases and J dropped 5 bases, with 13 bases sitting between them. The CDR3 is made up of 15 amino acids. The CDR3 DNA is TGTGCCAGCAGCTTAACGGTAGATTCCCGGGAGACCCAGTACTTC. As protein: CASSLTVDSRETQYF.

This clonotype was counted only a few times. This chain joins TRBV10-3 and TRBJ1-1; a weak D match, TRBD1 (5 bases). From germline, CDR1 is ENHRY and CDR2 SYGVKD. This CDR3 has 14 amino acids. Trimming stripped 4 bases from V and 4 bases from J, with 13 bases between. The CDR3 loop reads CAISAGGLSTEAFF. In DNA, the CDR3 is TGTGCCATCAGTGCTGGGGGACTGAGCACTGAAGCTTTCTTT.

The V call is TRBV29-1, the J call TRBJ2-1; the D is unclear. CDR3 length: 14 amino acids. Per germline, CDR1 SQVTM and CDR2 ANQGSEA. V was cut by 4 bases and J by 1 base, with 11 bases left in between. DNA of the CDR3: TGCAGCGTTGCGCGGCAGCTATCCTACAATGAGCAGTTCTTC. Its translation: CSVARQLSYNEQFF.

The chain is built from TRBV5-4 and TRBJ2-7, with 13 bases fitting TRBD2. Losses at the gene ends were 0 bases for V and 7 bases for J; bases not matched to a gene: 4. The CDR3 is 15 residues long. Germline V lookup: CDR1 SGHNT, CDR2 YYREEE (reference sequence). CDR3 DNA: TGTGCCAGCAGCTTGGGGACTAGCGGGAGAAGAGAGCAGTACTTC. Translation: CASSLGTSGRREQYF.

This clonotype came up a few times. The gene calls are TRBV7-9 and TRBJ2-5, with 7 bases fitting TRBD1. The J call may be in error: the DNA end matches TRBJ2-7 better. This CDR3 has 12 residues. The germline gives CDR1 SEHNR, CDR2 FQNEAQ (reference sequence). The CDR3: CASSGQEDEQYF. CDR3 nucleotide sequence: TGTGCCAGCAGCGGACAGGAGGACGAGCAGTACTTC.

V gene TRBV28 combines with J gene TRBJ2-5; D is perhaps TRBD1 (6 bases). The CDR3 sequence is 16 residues long. Germline V gives CDR1 MDHEN, CDR2 SYDVKM. Deletions cut 5 bases from V and 3 bases from J, with 19 bases between. This CDR3 reads CASSDPQGNWEETQYF. CDR3 DNA: TGTGCCAGCAGTGACCCCCAGGGGAACTGGGAAGAGACCCAGTACTTC.

This clonotype appeared a few times. V usage is TRBV5-1 and J usage is TRBJ2-7; D possibly corresponds to TRBD2 (5 bases). Germline V gene sequence: CDR1 SGHRS, CDR2 YFSETQ. The CDR3 is 14 residues long. Deletions cut 2 bases from V and 5 bases from J, with 14 bases between. Written as DNA, the CDR3 is TGCGCCAGCAGCTTATCGGGGATACCCCACGAGCAGTACTTC. It codes for CASSLSGIPHEQYF.

The CDR3, as DNA: TGCAGCGTTGAGACAGGGGGCACAGATGAGCAGTTCTTC. Translated, it gives CSVETGGTDEQFF. V and J are TRBV29-1 and TRBJ2-1; 10 bases align to TRBD1. Trimming at V came to 3 bases and at J to 8 bases, leaving 4 bases not matched to a gene. The CDR3 spans 13 residues. Germline assignment: CDR1 SQVTM and CDR2 ANQGSEA.

The rearrangement uses TRBV3-1 and TRBJ2-5, with 7 nucleotides matching TRBD2. The CDR3 contains 14 residues. Germline CDR1 LGHDT, CDR2 YNNKEL (reference sequence). J was trimmed by 0 bases and V by 7 bases; bases with no gene match: 5. DNA for the CDR3: TGTGCCAGCAATGGGCTAGCGGACCAAGAGACCCAGTACTTC. Its protein product is CASNGLADQETQYF.

This clonotype was counted once. The rearrangement uses TRBV6-5 and TRBJ2-1; a weak D match, TRBD2 (5 bases). V was clipped by 7 bases and J by 4 bases, with 11 bases between them. This CDR3 is 13 amino acids long. Germline V gene lookup returns CDR1 MNHEY and CDR2 SVGAGI. The CDR3 sequence is CASNGLGYNEQFF. DNA of the CDR3: TGTGCCAGCAACGGACTCGGGTACAATGAGCAGTTCTTC.

The chain uses TRBV5-1 and TRBJ2-1; no clear D gene. The CDR3 runs 13 residues. Germline V lookup: CDR1 SGHRS, CDR2 YFSETQ. The V and J ends lost 2 bases and 9 bases respectively, with 12 bases between them. CDR3 sequence reads: CASSFSAKGEQFF. The DNA for the CDR3 is TGCGCCAGCAGCTTTTCGGCCAAAGGTGAGCAGTTCTTC. The variable domain in full, completed from reference TRBV5-1 and TRBJ2-1, reads KAGVTQTPRYLIKTRGQQVTLSCSPISGHRSVSWYQQTPGQGLQFLFEYFSETQRNKGNFPGRFSGRQFSNSRSEMNVSTLELGDSALYLCASSFSAKGEQFFGPGTRLTVL.

The table lists this clonotype with many counts. The genes are TRBV6-2 or TRBV6-3 and TRBJ2-1; 15 nucleotides align to TRBD2. The CDR3 spans 15 residues. Losses at the gene ends were 4 bases for V and 6 bases for J; bases not matched to a gene: 1. Germline-derived CDR1 and CDR2 are MNHEY and SVGEGT. For the CDR3, the DNA is TGTGCCAGCAGTTGGACTAGCGGGGGGGGCAATGAGCAGTTCTTC. The encoded protein is CASSWTSGGGNEQFF.

The V gene is TRBV7-9, the J gene TRBJ1-2; maybe TRBD1 (5 bases). The CDR3 length is 20 residues. The germline V gene has CDR1 SEHNR and CDR2 FQNEAQ (reference sequence). Trimming stripped 5 bases from V and 4 bases from J, with 32 bases between. The DNA of the CDR3 is TGTGCCAGCAGCGATTCGGACAAGCTCGATGACAAATATGGGGGCTATGGCTACACCTTC. Its protein product is CASSDSDKLDDKYGGYGYTF.

The rearrangement uses TRBV11-3 and TRBJ2-6; a weak D match, TRBD1 (6 bases). CDR3 length: 18 residues. Germline CDR1 and CDR2: SGHNT and YENEEA. Trimming cost V 2 bases and J 0 bases, with 14 bases left between them. CDR3 DNA sequence: TGTGCCAGCAGCTTACGACAGGTTCTGTCCTCTGGGGCCAACGTCCTGACTTTC. Residues: CASSLRQVLSSGANVLTF.

This clonotype came up a few times. The chain is built from TRBV10-3 and TRBJ2-1; TRBD2 might be the D (6 bases). The germline V and J ends were trimmed by 10 bases and 2 bases, with 21 bases remaining between them. Germline-derived CDR1 and CDR2 are ENHRY and SYGVKD. The CDR3 contains 16 residues. In DNA form, the CDR3 reads TGTGCCACCATCTCTAGCGACCTAGAAACCTACAATGAGCAGTTCTTC. Translated: CATISSDLETYNEQFF.

The rearrangement uses TRBV7-3 and TRBJ2-7, with 8 nucleotides matching TRBD2. CDR3 size: 17 residues. CDR1 is SGHTA, CDR2 FQGTGA, per germline. V shed 4 bases and J 5 bases; nucleotides not matched to a gene: 16. In DNA form, the CDR3 reads TGTGCCAGCAGCTCGCCTCCCAGCGTGCGGGAGGAGGACGAGCAGTACTTC. It codes for CASSSPPSVREEDEQYF.

This clonotype was seen only a few times. This chain links TRBV3-1 with TRBJ1-4; D not resolved. Between the trimmed V and J ends, which lost 8 bases and 0 bases, there was a span of 4 bases. This CDR3 has 12 residues. Germline V gives CDR1 LGHDT, CDR2 YNNKEL (reference sequence). CDR3 in DNA: TGTGCCAGCGGTTCAACTAATGAAAAACTGTTTTTT. This gives the protein CASGSTNEKLFF.

This clonotype was observed a few times. V gene TRBV28 combines with J gene TRBJ2-7; weak D call: TRBD1 (7 bases). The CDR3 length is 15 residues. From germline, CDR1 is MDHEN and CDR2 SYDVKM. The V end was cut by 3 bases, the J end by 1 base, with 13 bases between. CDR3 nucleotides: TGTGCCAGCAGTTTTGGACAGGCGGGGTCCTACGAGCAGTACTTC. It yields the protein CASSFGQAGSYEQYF.